This entry lists 14 T cell receptor beta chains sequenced from one sample in a study of T cell responses to AZD1222 COVID-19 vaccine. TCRdb keeps only in-frame clones here, not all; method: immunoSEQ multiplex PCR. The sample lists over 150,000 clones, about 90% occurring once. This sample comprised peripheral blood, obtained on day 0 of MenACWY control vaccination. These receptors all come from an adult in good health.

As for this clone: Other nucleotide sequences from this sample produce the same CDR3. J is TRBJ2-3 and V is TRBV29-1, with D hard to call. Germline loops: CDR1 SQVTM, CDR2 ANQGSEA. This CDR3 has 11 amino acids. V lost 1 base and J lost 3, with 2 bases in between. CDR3 amino acids: CSVEGTDTQYF. DNA of the CDR3: TGCAGCGTTGAAGGGACAGATACGCAGTATTTT.

This clone was observed a single time. The chain recombines TRBV19 with TRBJ2-7; TRBD1 agrees at 10 bases. V dropped 7 bases and J dropped 13; count of bases not matched to a gene: 10. The CDR3 is 12 residues long. The germline gives CDR1 LNHDA, CDR2 SQIVND (reference sequence). The CDR3 region has the DNA TGTGCCAGTAAAAAGACAGGGGGCGATCTCTACGTC. This codes for CASKKTGGDLYV.

The V and J genes are TRBV5-1 and TRBJ2-7, with 7 bases identical to TRBD1. Germline CDR1 is SGHRS and CDR2 is YFSETQ. After removal of 2 bases from V and 7 bases from J, the junction contained 6 bases not matched to a gene. The CDR3 is 13 amino acids. The CDR3 region is CASSFDREREQYF. CDR3 coding DNA: TGCGCCAGCAGCTTCGACAGGGAGAGGGAGCAGTACTTC.

The V call is TRBV5-8, the J call TRBJ2-6; D not resolved. This CDR3 contains 16 residues. Trimming stripped 3 bases from V and 4 bases from J, with 14 bases between. The V gene's germline CDR1 is SGHTS and CDR2 YDEGEE. This CDR3 is CASSYSSGTGANVLTF. DNA for the CDR3: TGTGCCAGCAGCTACTCCAGTGGCACCGGGGCCAACGTCCTGACTTTC.

The chain links TRBV12-2 to TRBJ2-2; the table's TRBD2 call for D was not verified on the DNA. TRBV12-2 is an annotated pseudogene. There are 13 residues in the CDR3. The CDR3 bases are TGTGCAAGTCGCTTACGGGTTACGGGGGAGCTGTTTTTT. This translates into CASRLRVTGELFF.

The rearrangement uses TRBV19 and TRBJ2-2, with 8 bases identical to TRBD2. There are 14 residues in the CDR3. J lost 7 bases, V lost 3 bases, and 4 bases had no gene match. CDR1 LNHDA and CDR2 SQIVND come from the germline V gene (reference sequence). The CDR3 reads CASSILGTSGELFF. The CDR3 bases are TGTGCCAGTAGTATCCTCGGGACTAGCGGGGAGCTGTTTTTT. Combining the CDR3 with reference TRBV19 and TRBJ2-2 gives the whole variable domain DGGITQSPKYLFRKEGQNVTLSCEQNLNHDAMYWYRQDPGQGLRLIYYSQIVNDFQKGDIAEGYSVSREKKESFPLTVTSAQKNPTAFYLCASSILGTSGELFFGEGSRLTVL.

This clone showed up just a few times. The CDR3 DNA reads TGTGCCAGCAGCTTAAGACTAGCAGAAACAGATACGCAGTATTTT. It encodes CASSLRLAETDTQYF. The rearrangement links TRBV7-2 to TRBJ2-3, with TRBD2 matching over 7 bases. Germline loops: CDR1 SGHTA, CDR2 FQGNSA. V shed 2 bases and J 3 bases; nucleotides not matched to a gene: 5. This CDR3 is built from 15 residues.

The gene calls are TRBV28 and TRBJ1-2; 10 positions agree with TRBD1. The germline V gene encodes CDR1 MDHEN and CDR2 SYDVKM. This CDR3 region has 14 residues. After removal of 6 bases from V and 6 bases from J, the junction contained 7 bases not matched to a gene. CDR3 nucleotides: TGTGCCAGCAGGCCGGGGACAGGGGCTCATGGCTACACCTTC. Translating gives CASRPGTGAHGYTF.

The V call is TRBV11-2, the J call TRBJ2-3; D remains unclear. The germline V gene has CDR1 SGHAT and CDR2 FQNNGV. Between the trimmed V and J ends, which lost 4 bases and 0 bases, there was a span of 11 bases. CDR3 length: 15 residues. CDR3 bases: TGTGCCAGCAGCTCCGATGGATTAAGCACAGATACGCAGTATTTT. This codes for CASSSDGLSTDTQYF.

The chain uses TRBV20-1 and TRBJ2-1; a possible D gene is TRBD1 (5 bases). The CDR3 loop spans 11 amino acids. Looked up from germline, CDR1 is DFQATT and CDR2 is SNEGSKA (reference sequence). The CDR3 sequence is CSLSRADEQFF. The DNA of the CDR3 is TGCAGCCTCAGCAGGGCAGATGAGCAGTTCTTC.

The chain joins TRBV5-1 to TRBJ2-1; weak D call: TRBD1 (6 bases). Germline lookup yields CDR1 SGHRS and CDR2 YFSETQ. The CDR3 loop spans 16 amino acids. The V and J ends lost 4 bases and 2 bases respectively, with 16 bases between them. The CDR3 bases are TGCGCCAGCAGCGGCACCCCAGGGGCGACCTACAATGAGCAGTTCTTC. Amino acid sequence: CASSGTPGATYNEQFF.

This CDR3 is CASSPVGGPNEKLFF. CDR3 DNA: TGCGCCAGCAGCCCCGTGGGAGGCCCTAATGAAAAACTGTTTTTT. This chain links TRBV4-1 with TRBJ1-4; D call uncertain. The CDR3 is 15 residues long. Looked up from germline, CDR1 is MGHRA and CDR2 is YSYEKL. V was cut by 4 bases and J by 3 bases, with 12 bases left in between.

The V and J genes are TRBV7-9 and TRBJ2-7; D not resolved. Trimming removed 4 bases from V and 1 base from J, with 8 bases in between. The germline CDR1 and CDR2 sequences are SEHNR and FQNEAQ (reference sequence). This CDR3 has 13 residues. The CDR3 loop reads CASSSSGSYEQYV. The CDR3 DNA reads TGTGCCAGCAGCTCCTCCGGGTCCTACGAGCAGTACGTC.

The CDR3 DNA reads TGTGCCAGCAGCTTTACAGGGGTCGAGCAGTACTTC. It translates to CASSFTGVEQYF. The genes are TRBV7-2 and TRBJ2-7; 7 bases are shared with TRBD1. With V trimmed by 3 bases and J by 6 bases, 2 bases remained unmatched. The CDR3 has 12 amino acids. Per the germline V gene, CDR1 is SGHTA and CDR2 is FQGNSA.